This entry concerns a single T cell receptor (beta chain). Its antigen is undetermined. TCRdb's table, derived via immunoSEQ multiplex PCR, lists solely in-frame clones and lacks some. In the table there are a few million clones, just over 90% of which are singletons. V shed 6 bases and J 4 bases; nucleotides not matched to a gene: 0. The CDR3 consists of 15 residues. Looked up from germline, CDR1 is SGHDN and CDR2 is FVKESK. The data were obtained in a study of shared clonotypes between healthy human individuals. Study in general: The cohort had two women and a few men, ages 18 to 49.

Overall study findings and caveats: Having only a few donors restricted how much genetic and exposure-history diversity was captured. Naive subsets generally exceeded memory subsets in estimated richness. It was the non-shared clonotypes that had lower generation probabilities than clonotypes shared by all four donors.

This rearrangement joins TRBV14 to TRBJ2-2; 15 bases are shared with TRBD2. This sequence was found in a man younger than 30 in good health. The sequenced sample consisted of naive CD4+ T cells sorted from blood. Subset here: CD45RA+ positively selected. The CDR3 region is CASRGLAGGTGELFF. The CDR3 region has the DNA TGTGCCAGCAGGGGACTAGCGGGGGGCACCGGGGAGCTGTTTTTT.